The clone carrying this T cell receptor (beta chain) was counted at least ten times. Its antigen is still unknown. The data are from a study of identical twins. MiXCR, applied by TCRdb to the 5' RACE reads, yields one record per CDR3 protein. Of just under 550,000 distinct CDR3 sequences listed, 15% are singletons. Findings of the study overall: Cord blood beta clonotypes present at high abundance carried fewer insertions; no such pattern appeared in memory repertoires. When twins shared out-of-frame alpha sequences, those sequences had excess low generation probability. Cross-sectional statistics, not tracking of the same donors, supported the conclusions.

CDR3 size: 17 residues. CDR1 and CDR2 (germline): SGHVS, FQNEAQ. V was pared by 1 base and J by 0 bases, with 5 bases of the junction left unmatched. The same specimen was also included in a second study, on yellow fever vaccine responses in identical twins. That publication notes: In identical twins, vaccine T cell responses appeared partly shared and partly individual.

Sequences were obtained from CD4+ T cells sorted from blood. The rearrangement joins TRBV7-8 to TRBJ2-2, with TRBD2 matching over 7 bases. This clonotype was sampled from a woman younger than 35 in good health. CDR3 amino acids: CASSLGGLWSNTGELFF. The CDR3 nucleotides are TGTGCCAGCAGCTTAGGGGGACTATGGTCGAACACCGGGGAGCTGTTTTTT.